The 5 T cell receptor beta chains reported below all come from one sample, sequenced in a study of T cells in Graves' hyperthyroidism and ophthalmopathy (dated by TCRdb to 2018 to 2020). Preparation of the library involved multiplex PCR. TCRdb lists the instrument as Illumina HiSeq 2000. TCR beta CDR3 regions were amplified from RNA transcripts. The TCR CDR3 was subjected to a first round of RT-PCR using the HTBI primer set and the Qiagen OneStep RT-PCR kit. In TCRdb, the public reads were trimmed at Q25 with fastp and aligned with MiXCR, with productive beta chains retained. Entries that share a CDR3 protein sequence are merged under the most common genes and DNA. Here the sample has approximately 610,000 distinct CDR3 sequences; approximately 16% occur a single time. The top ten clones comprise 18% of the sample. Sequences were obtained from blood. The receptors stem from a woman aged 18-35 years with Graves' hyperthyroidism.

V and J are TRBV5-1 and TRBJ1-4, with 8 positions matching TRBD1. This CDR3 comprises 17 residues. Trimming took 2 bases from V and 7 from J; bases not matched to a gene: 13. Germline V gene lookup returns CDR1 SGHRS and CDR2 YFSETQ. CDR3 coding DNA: TGCGCCAGCAGCTTTGTGGGCCAGGGGGCGCGAGGTGAAAAACTGTTTTTT. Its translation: CASSFVGQGARGEKLFF.

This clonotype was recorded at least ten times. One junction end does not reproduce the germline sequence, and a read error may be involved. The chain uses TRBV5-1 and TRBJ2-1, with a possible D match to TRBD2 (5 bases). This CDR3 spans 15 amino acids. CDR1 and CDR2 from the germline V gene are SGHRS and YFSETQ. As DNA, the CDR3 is TGTGCCAGCAGCTTAGTAAGCGGCTCCTACAATGAGCAGTTCTTC. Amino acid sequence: CASSLVSGSYNEQFF.

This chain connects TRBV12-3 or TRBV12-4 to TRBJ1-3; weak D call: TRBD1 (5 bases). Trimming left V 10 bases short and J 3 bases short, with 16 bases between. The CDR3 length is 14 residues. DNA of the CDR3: TGTGCCACCCATTACAAGGGGCTTGGAAACACCATATATTTT. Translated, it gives CATHYKGLGNTIYF.

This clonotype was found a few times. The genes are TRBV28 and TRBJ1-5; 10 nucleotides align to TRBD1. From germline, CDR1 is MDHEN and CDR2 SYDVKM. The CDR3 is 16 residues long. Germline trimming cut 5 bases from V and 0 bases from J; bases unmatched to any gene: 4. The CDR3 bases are TGTGCCAGCAGTAAGGGGACAGGGGTTAGCAATCAGCCCCAGCATTTT. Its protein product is CASSKGTGVSNQPQHF. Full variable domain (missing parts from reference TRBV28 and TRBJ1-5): DVKVTQSSRYLVKRTGEKVFLECVQDMDHENMFWYRQDPGLGLRLIYFSYDVKMKEKGDIPEGYSVSREKKERFSLILESASTNQTSMYLCASSKGTGVSNQPQHFGDGTRLSIL.

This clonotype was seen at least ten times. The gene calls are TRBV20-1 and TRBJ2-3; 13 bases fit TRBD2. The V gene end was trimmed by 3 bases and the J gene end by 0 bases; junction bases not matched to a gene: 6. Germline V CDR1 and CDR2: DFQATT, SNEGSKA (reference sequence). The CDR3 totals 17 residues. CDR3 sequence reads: CSARGGLAGRSTDTQYF. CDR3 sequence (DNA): TGCAGTGCTAGGGGGGGACTAGCGGGGCGAAGCACAGATACGCAGTATTTT.